The 22 T cell receptor beta chains below come from one sample, sequenced in a study of blood T cell repertoires in COVID-19. Sequencing used immunoSEQ multiplex PCR; TCRdb keeps in-frame clones, though not all of them. The sample includes 60,000 to 75,000 clones, 88% of them seen just once. Sequencing was carried out using peripheral blood. These receptors were taken from a human donor in a cohort sampled during active COVID-19.

This rearrangement joins TRBV29-1 to TRBJ2-3; 15 bases map to TRBD2. With V trimmed by 6 bases and J by 5 bases, 6 bases remained unmatched. Germline CDR1 reads SQVTM; CDR2 reads ANQGSEA. This CDR3 is built from 15 residues. The CDR3 reads CSVGLAGGSRDTQYF. The CDR3 bases are TGCAGCGTAGGACTAGCGGGAGGGTCTCGAGATACGCAGTATTTT.

The chain recombines TRBV15 with TRBJ1-3, with a possible D match to TRBD1 (6 bases). This CDR3 has 13 residues. Germline V gene sequence: CDR1 LNHNV, CDR2 YYDKDF (reference sequence). The ends were cut back, 5 bases at V and 8 bases at J, with 13 bases in the middle. The CDR3 region is CATSGGHGDTIYF. The CDR3 coding sequence is TGTGCCACCAGCGGGGGACACGGCGACACCATATATTTT.

The chain links TRBV7-9 to TRBJ2-5; possible D gene TRBD1, 5 bases. Germline V CDR1 and CDR2: SEHNR, FQNEAQ (reference sequence). There are 13 residues in the CDR3. V was clipped by 2 bases and J by 5 bases, with 9 bases between them. The CDR3 nucleotides are TGTGCCAGCAGCTTACAGGGTCAGGAGACCCAGTACTTC. This gives the protein CASSLQGQETQYF.

The chain joins TRBV6-5 to TRBJ2-1; TRBD2 matches at 9 bases. CDR1 and CDR2 (germline): MNHEY, SVGAGI. This CDR3 is built from 15 residues. The J segment lost 4 bases and the V segment lost 6 bases, leaving 7 bases of the junction unmatched. The CDR3 coding sequence is TGTGCCAGCAGGGGTAGCGGGAGTACTTACAATGAGCAGTTCTTC. Translation: CASRGSGSTYNEQFF.

The gene calls are TRBV7-2 and TRBJ1-2, with D uncertain. Trimming stripped 0 bases from V and 7 bases from J, with 12 bases between. The CDR3 is 14 amino acids. Germline CDR1 and CDR2: SGHTA and FQGNSA. The CDR3 region has the DNA TGTGCCAGCAGCTTAGCGTCCCCGCCGGGTGGCTACACCTTC. This sequence encodes CASSLASPPGGYTF.

The V call is TRBV7-2, the J call TRBJ1-2; 9 positions match TRBD1. The CDR3 sequence is 15 residues long. Germline-derived CDR1 and CDR2 are SGHTA and FQGNSA. Losses at the gene ends were 3 bases for V and 0 bases for J; bases not matched to a gene: 2. CDR3 loop: CASSFTGGANYGYTF. In nucleotides, the CDR3 is TGTGCCAGCAGCTTCACAGGGGGCGCTAACTATGGCTACACCTTC.

The chain links TRBV5-1 to TRBJ1-1, with 8 positions matching TRBD1. The CDR3 is 14 residues long. The V gene end was trimmed by 2 bases and the J gene end by 5 bases; junction bases not matched to a gene: 5. Germline CDR1 and CDR2: SGHRS and YFSETQ. The DNA of the CDR3 is TGCGCCAGCAGCTTTCTGGACAGGGAAACTGAAGCTTTCTTT. It yields the protein CASSFLDRETEAFF. Variable domain in full (rest from reference TRBV5-1 and TRBJ1-1): KAGVTQTPRYLIKTRGQQVTLSCSPISGHRSVSWYQQTPGQGLQFLFEYFSETQRNKGNFPGRFSGRQFSNSRSEMNVSTLELGDSALYLCASSFLDRETEAFFGQGTRLTVV.

This rearrangement joins TRBV19 to TRBJ2-4; TRBD1 matches 9 bases. This CDR3 contains 14 residues. Germline V gives CDR1 LNHDA, CDR2 SQIVND (reference sequence). V lost 5 bases to trimming and J lost 7 bases; unmatched junction nucleotides: 6. Written as DNA, the CDR3 is TGTGCCAGTAGTTCCGGGACAGGGACTAACATTCAGTACTTC. Its protein is CASSSGTGTNIQYF.

This sequence joins TRBV7-3 and TRBJ2-2; D is perhaps TRBD2 (6 bases). The germline V gene encodes CDR1 SGHTA and CDR2 FQGTGA. The V end lost 5 bases, the J end lost 0 bases, and 13 bases lay between the germline ends. This CDR3 region has 16 residues. Here the CDR3 reads CASSKQAGPNTGELFF. CDR3 in DNA: TGTGCCAGCAGCAAACAGGCGGGGCCGAACACCGGGGAGCTGTTTTTT.

This clone was seen only once. The chain combines TRBV3-1 (or the pseudogene TRBV3-2) with TRBJ2-5; TRBD2 agrees at 10 bases. The CDR3 is made up of 14 amino acids. V shed 4 bases and J 3 bases; nucleotides not matched to a gene: 2. From germline, CDR1 is LGHDT and CDR2 YNNKEL (reference sequence). The CDR3 reads CASSPSGSKETQYF. The CDR3 bases are TGTGCCAGCAGCCCTAGCGGGAGTAAAGAGACCCAGTACTTC.

This clone has just one count. The V gene is TRBV5-4, the J gene TRBJ2-7; 10 bases fit TRBD2. Germline V CDR1 and CDR2: SGHNT, YYREEE (reference sequence). CDR3 length: 14 amino acids. The junction had 6 bases not matched to a gene; V was cut back by 3 bases and J by 6 bases. The CDR3 DNA is TGTGCCAGCAGCTCTAGCGGGAGAGTCGGCGAGCAGTACTTC. It translates to CASSSSGRVGEQYF. The full variable domain, completed using reference TRBV5-4 and TRBJ2-7, is ETGVTQSPTHLIKTRGQQVTLRCSSQSGHNTVSWYQQALGQGPQFIFQYYREEENGRGNFPPRFSGLQFPNYSSELNVNALELDDSALYLCASSSSGRVGEQYFGPGTRLTVT.

The V call is TRBV5-6, the J call TRBJ1-2; 7 nucleotides align to TRBD1. The germline V gene has CDR1 SGHDT and CDR2 YYEEEE. The CDR3 extends over 17 amino acids. With 5 bases clipped from V and 0 bases from J, the junction kept 13 bases outside the gene matches. CDR3 in amino acids: CASRHQGKGASNYGYTF. The CDR3, as DNA: TGTGCCAGCAGACACCAGGGAAAGGGGGCATCTAACTATGGCTACACCTTC.

The chain recombines TRBV19 with TRBJ2-5; TRBD1 might be the D (5 bases). Germline CDR1 is LNHDA and CDR2 is SQIVND (reference sequence). The V gene lost 6 bases and the J gene lost 5 bases, with 19 bases spanning the gap. The CDR3 totals 15 residues. The CDR3 loop reads CASRKTSGLEETQYF. DNA for the CDR3: TGTGCCAGTAGAAAGACCTCAGGGTTGGAGGAGACCCAGTACTTC.

V and J are TRBV3-1 (or the pseudogene TRBV3-2) and TRBJ2-5; maybe TRBD1 (6 bases). Germline V gene data show CDR1 as LGHDT and CDR2 as YNNKEL (reference sequence). The CDR3 is 16 amino acids. V lost 4 bases, J lost 5 bases, and 20 bases lay in between. CDR3 amino acids: CASSLTQGRLRETQYF. The CDR3 DNA reads as TGTGCCAGCAGCCTGACTCAGGGGAGACTTAGGGAGACCCAGTACTTC.

This sequence joins TRBV9 and TRBJ2-5; D call uncertain. Deletions cut 3 bases from V and 1 base from J, with 13 bases between. This CDR3 is built from 15 residues. Per the germline V gene, CDR1 is SGDLS and CDR2 is YYNGEE. CDR3 amino acids: CASSANGELQETQYF. For the CDR3, the DNA is TGTGCCAGCAGCGCGAACGGAGAGCTCCAAGAGACCCAGTACTTC.

This clone appeared a single time. The chain combines TRBV5-6 with TRBJ1-3, with D unresolved. Germline CDR1 reads SGHDT; CDR2 reads YYEEEE. With 0 bases removed from V and 0 bases from J, the gap between germline ends came to 4 bases. The CDR3 has 14 amino acids. This CDR3 is CASSLDSSGNTIYF. The CDR3 nucleotides read TGTGCCAGCAGCTTGGACAGCTCTGGAAACACCATATATTTT.

The chain has TRBV9 and TRBJ2-1, with TRBD2 matching 7 bases. Per the germline V gene, CDR1 is SGDLS and CDR2 is YYNGEE. The CDR3 is 15 residues long. With 0 bases clipped from V and 3 bases from J, the junction kept 3 bases outside the gene matches. This CDR3 reads CASSVESSGYNEQFF. Written as DNA, the CDR3 is TGTGCCAGCAGCGTAGAATCTAGCGGCTACAATGAGCAGTTCTTC.

CDR3 protein: CSVEDQKTQYF. Here the CDR3 DNA reads TGCAGCGTTGAAGATCAGAAGACCCAGTACTTC. The V and J genes are TRBV29-1 and TRBJ2-5, with D unresolved. The CDR3 is 11 amino acids. Germline loops: CDR1 SQVTM, CDR2 ANQGSEA. Trimming left V 0 bases short and J 6 bases short, with 5 bases between. Variable domain in full (rest from reference TRBV29-1 and TRBJ2-5): SAVISQKPSRDICQRGTSLTIQCQVDSQVTMMFWYRQQPGQSLTLIATANQGSEATYESGFVIDKFPISRPNLTFSTLTVSNMSPEDSSIYLCSVEDQKTQYFGPGTRLLVL.

The table lists this clone with a few counts. The V and J genes are TRBV18 and TRBJ1-6; 7 positions match TRBD1. This CDR3 has 14 amino acids. Germline CDR1 and CDR2: KGHSH and LQKENI. Germline trimming cut 0 bases from V and 14 bases from J; bases unmatched to any gene: 7. The DNA for the CDR3 is TGTGCCAGCTCACCACCGGGACAGAGCGGCACCCTCCACTTT. This translates into CASSPPGQSGTLHF.

This chain links TRBV28 with TRBJ2-3; 12 nucleotides line up with TRBD2. Trimming took 5 bases from V and 4 from J; bases not matched to a gene: 7. The CDR3 runs 16 residues. The germline gives CDR1 MDHEN, CDR2 SYDVKM. The CDR3 DNA is TGTGCCAGCAGTCAGACTAGCGGGAGAGTCTCAGATACGCAGTATTTT. As protein: CASSQTSGRVSDTQYF.

This chain connects TRBV4-1 to TRBJ2-1; D unclear. V was shortened by 0 bases and J by 1 base, with 10 bases between the two germline ends. CDR1 and CDR2 from the germline V gene are MGHRA and YSYEKL. This CDR3 region has 16 residues. CDR3 amino acids: CASSQDQGGSYNEQFF. The CDR3 nucleotides read TGCGCCAGCAGCCAAGATCAAGGCGGTTCCTACAATGAGCAGTTCTTC.

This rearrangement joins TRBV27 to TRBJ1-5; 9 bases map to TRBD1. Looked up from germline, CDR1 is MNHEY and CDR2 is SMNVEV (reference sequence). Trimming took 9 bases from V and 7 from J; bases not matched to a gene: 7. The CDR3 has 13 amino acids. In nucleotides, the CDR3 is TGTGCCAGTCCCGGGACAGGGAAACAGCCCCAGCATTTT. Protein sequence: CASPGTGKQPQHF.